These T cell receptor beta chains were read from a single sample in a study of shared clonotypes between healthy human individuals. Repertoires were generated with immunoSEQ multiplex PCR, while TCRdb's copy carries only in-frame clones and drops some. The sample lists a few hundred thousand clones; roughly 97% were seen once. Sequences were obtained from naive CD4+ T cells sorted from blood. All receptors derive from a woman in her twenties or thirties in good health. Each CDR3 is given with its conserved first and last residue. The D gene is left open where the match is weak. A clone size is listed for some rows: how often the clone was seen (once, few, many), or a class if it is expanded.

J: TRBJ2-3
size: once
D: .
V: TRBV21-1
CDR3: CASSKPSGSTDTQYF
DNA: TGTGCCAGCAGCAAGCCTAGCGGGAGCACAGATACGCAGTATTTT

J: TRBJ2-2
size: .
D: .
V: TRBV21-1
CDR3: CASSNHTMGQGNTGELFF
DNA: TGTGCCAGCAGCAACCATACAATGGGACAGGGTAACACCGGGGAGCTGTTTTTT

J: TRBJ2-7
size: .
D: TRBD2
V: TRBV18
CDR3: CASSRGAGGRDEQYF
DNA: TGTGCCAGCTCGCGGGGAGCGGGAGGGCGCGACGAGCAGTACTTC

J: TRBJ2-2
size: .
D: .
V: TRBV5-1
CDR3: CASSTREVTGELFF
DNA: TGCGCCAGCAGCACACGGGAAGTCACCGGGGAGCTGTTTTTT

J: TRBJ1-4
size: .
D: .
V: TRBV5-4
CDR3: CASSSSMGEKLFF
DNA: TGTGCCAGCAGCTCCTCGATGGGTGAAAAACTGTTTTTT

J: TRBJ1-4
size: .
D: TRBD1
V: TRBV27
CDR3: CASSPRDSPATNEKLFF
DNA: TGTGCCAGCAGTCCGAGGGACAGCCCTGCAACTAATGAAAAACTGTTTTTT

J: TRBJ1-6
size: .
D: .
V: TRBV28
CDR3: CASITRGGGGNSPLHF
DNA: TGTGCCAGCATCACCAGGGGTGGCGGAGGAAATTCACCCCTCCACTTT

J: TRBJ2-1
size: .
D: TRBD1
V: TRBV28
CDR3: CASRGARQGIYNEQFF
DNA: TGTGCCAGCAGGGGGGCCCGACAGGGGATCTACAATGAGCAGTTCTTC

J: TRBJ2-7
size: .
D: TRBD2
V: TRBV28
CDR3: CASRPGLAGYEQYF
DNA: TGTGCCAGCAGACCGGGACTAGCGGGATACGAGCAGTACTTC

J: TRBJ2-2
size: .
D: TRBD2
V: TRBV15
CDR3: CATRVRGGPTGELFF
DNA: TGTGCCACCAGGGTCCGGGGAGGGCCCACCGGGGAGCTGTTTTTT

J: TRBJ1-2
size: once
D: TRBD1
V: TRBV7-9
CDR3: CASSTTGPYGYTF
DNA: TGTGCCAGCAGCACGACAGGGCCCTATGGCTACACCTTC

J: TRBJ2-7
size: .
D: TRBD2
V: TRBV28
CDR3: CASSLWGTSGSYEQYF
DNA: TGTGCCAGCAGTTTATGGGGGACTAGCGGGTCCTACGAGCAGTACTTC

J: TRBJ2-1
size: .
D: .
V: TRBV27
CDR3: CASSSLGGGFQSSYNEQFF
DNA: TGTGCCAGCAGTTCCCTAGGTGGGGGGTTCCAAAGCTCCTACAATGAGCAGTTCTTC

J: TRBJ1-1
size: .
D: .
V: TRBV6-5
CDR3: CASSSQHGTEAFF
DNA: TGTGCCAGCAGTTCCCAACACGGCACTGAAGCTTTCTTT

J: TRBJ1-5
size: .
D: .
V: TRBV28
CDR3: CASSSLGVLGNQPQHF
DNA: TGTGCCAGCAGTTCCCTGGGGGTTCTGGGCAATCAGCCCCAGCATTTT